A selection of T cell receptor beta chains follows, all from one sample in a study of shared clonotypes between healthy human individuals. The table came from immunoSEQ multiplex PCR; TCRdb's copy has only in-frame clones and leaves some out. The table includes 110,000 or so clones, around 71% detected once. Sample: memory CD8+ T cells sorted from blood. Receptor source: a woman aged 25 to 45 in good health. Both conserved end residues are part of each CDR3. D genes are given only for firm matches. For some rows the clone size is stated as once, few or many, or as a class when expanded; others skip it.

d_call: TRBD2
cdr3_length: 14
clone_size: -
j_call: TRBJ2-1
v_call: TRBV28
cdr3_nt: TGTGCCAGCAGTTTGACTAGCGGGAGAGGTGAGCAGTTCTTC
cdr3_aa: CASSLTSGRGEQFF

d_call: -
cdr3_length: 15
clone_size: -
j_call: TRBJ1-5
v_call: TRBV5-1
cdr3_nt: TGCGCCAGCAGCTTGTGGCCGGCCAACGATCAGCCCCAGCATTTT
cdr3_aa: CASSLWPANDQPQHF

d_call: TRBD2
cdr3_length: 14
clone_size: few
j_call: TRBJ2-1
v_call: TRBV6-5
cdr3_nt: TGTGCCAGCAGTGCGGGAGGCGAGGACAATGAGCAGTTCTTC
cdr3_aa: CASSAGGEDNEQFF

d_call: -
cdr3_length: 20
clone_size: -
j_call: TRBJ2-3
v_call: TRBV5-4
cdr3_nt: TGTGCCAGCAGCTGCCACTGCTTCTCTGGCGCGGAGACTAGCACAGATACGCAGTATTTT
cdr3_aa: CASSCHCFSGAETSTDTQYF

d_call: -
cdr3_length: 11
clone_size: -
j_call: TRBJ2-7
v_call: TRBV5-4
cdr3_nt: TGTGCCAGTAGCGAGGGGGACGAGCAGTACTTC
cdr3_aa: CASSEGDEQYF

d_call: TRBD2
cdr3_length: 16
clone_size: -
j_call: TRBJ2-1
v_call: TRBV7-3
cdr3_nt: TGTGCCAGCAGCGTCGGACTAGCGGGAGGGGATTACGAGCAGTTCTTC
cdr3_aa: CASSVGLAGGDYEQFF

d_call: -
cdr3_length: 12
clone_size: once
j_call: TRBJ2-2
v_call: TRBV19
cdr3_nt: TGTGCCAGTAGATTGGGGGGCGGGGAGCTGTTTTTT
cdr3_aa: CASRLGGGELFF

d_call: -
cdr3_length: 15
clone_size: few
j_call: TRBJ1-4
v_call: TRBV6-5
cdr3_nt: TGTGCCAGCAGTTACTCGTTTACAGAACCACCTAAACTGTTTTTT
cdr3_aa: CASSYSFTEPPKLFF

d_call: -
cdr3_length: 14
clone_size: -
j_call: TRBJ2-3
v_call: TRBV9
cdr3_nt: TGTGCCAGCAGCGTAGGGGGTGTGACAGATACGCAGTATTTT
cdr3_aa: CASSVGGVTDTQYF

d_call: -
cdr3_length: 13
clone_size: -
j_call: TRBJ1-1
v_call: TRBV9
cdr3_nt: TGTGCCAGCAGCGTAGACGTGGGCACTGAAGCTTTCTTT
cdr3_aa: CASSVDVGTEAFF

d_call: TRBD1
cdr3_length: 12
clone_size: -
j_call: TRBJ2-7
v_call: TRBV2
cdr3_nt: TGTGCCACTCAGGGGGCTTCCTACGAGCAGTACTTC
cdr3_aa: CATQGASYEQYF

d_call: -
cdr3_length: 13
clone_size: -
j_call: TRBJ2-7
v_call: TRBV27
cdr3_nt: TGTGCCAGCAGTTCGGGACTTTCCTTCGAGCAGTACTTC
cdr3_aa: CASSSGLSFEQYF

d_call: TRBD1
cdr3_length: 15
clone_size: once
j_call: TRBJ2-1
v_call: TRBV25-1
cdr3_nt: TGTGCCAGCAGTGGGACAGGGGTTCAGGGCAATGAGCAGTTCTTC
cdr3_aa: CASSGTGVQGNEQFF

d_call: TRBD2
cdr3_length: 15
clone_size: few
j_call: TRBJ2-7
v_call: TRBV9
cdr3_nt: TGTGCCAGCAGCCCTAGCGGGAGGGCGGGAAACGAGCAGTACTTC
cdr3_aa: CASSPSGRAGNEQYF